This TCR beta chain was captured by sequencing in a study of blood T cell repertoires in COVID-19. In the study overall: Material from acute and convalescent COVID-19 was sourced from the United States, Italy and Spain.

Germline V lookup: CDR1 SGHVS, CDR2 FQNEAQ. The CDR3 spans 16 residues. The trim removed 3 bases at V and 3 bases at J, leaving 7 bases unmatched. This clone showed up just a few times. Authors' processing steps: Reference gene primer amplification in the assay estimated nucleated cell counts. Repertoires were generated with immunoSEQ multiplex PCR, while TCRdb's copy carries only in-frame clones and drops some. V and J calls plus clone size are reproduced from that table; the DNA served to infer D and trimming. The sample has about 62,000 clones; about nine tenths are singletons. The receptor was isolated from a woman of 80 years or more with acute or convalescent COVID-19. The sample taken for sequencing was peripheral blood. This chain links TRBV7-8 with TRBJ2-1; 8 positions match TRBD1. The CDR3 region has the DNA TGTGCCAGCAGCTTGGACAGGGTTCCTCTCTACAATGAGCAGTTCTTC. Translated: CASSLDRVPLYNEQFF. The full variable domain, its missing parts supplied by reference TRBV7-8 and TRBJ2-1, is GAGVSQSPRYKVAKRGQDVALRCDPISGHVSLFWYQQALGQGPEFLTYFQNEAQLDKSGLPSDRFFAERPEGSVSTLKIQRTQQEDSAVYLCASSLDRVPLYNEQFFGPGTRLTVL.